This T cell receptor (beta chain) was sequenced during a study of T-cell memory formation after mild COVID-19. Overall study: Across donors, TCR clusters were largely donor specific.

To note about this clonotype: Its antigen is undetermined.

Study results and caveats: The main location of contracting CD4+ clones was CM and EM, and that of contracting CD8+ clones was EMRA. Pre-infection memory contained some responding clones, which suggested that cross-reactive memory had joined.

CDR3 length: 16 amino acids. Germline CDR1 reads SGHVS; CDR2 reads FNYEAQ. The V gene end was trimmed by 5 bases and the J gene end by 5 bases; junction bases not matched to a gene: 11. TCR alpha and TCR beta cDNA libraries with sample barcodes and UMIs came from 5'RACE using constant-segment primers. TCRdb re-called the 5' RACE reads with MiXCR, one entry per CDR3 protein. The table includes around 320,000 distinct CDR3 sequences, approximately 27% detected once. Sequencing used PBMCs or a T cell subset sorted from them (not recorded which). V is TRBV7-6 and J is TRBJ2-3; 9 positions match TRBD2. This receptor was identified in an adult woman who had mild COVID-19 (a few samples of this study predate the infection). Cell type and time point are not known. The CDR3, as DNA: TGTGCCAGCAGCCCCCGACTAGCGGTCATCGGAGATACGCAGTATTTT. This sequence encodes CASSPRLAVIGDTQYF.